This entry lists 9 T cell receptor beta chains sequenced from one sample in a study of blood T cell repertoires in COVID-19. Profiling relied on immunoSEQ multiplex PCR, and the TCRdb table lists in-frame clones only, not all of them. The sample has about 160,000 clones; approximately 88% are singletons. What was sequenced was peripheral blood. The receptors derive from a woman between 55 and 75 years old with acute or convalescent COVID-19.

The chain couples TRBV5-1 to TRBJ1-1, with D uncertain. Per the germline V gene, CDR1 is SGHRS and CDR2 is YFSETQ. This CDR3 has 15 residues. V lost 3 bases and J 4 bases, leaving 16 bases between the germline ends. The CDR3 sequence is CASSSLPSVGTEAFF. The CDR3 DNA follows: TGCGCCAGCAGCTCCCTCCCGTCGGTTGGCACTGAAGCTTTCTTT.

This clone appeared a few times. This sequence joins TRBV19 and TRBJ1-5; the match to TRBD1 covers 7 bases. Germline CDR1 LNHDA, CDR2 SQIVND (reference sequence). V shed 5 bases, J shed 8 bases, and the junction held 9 bases outside the gene matches. The CDR3 sequence is 14 residues long. The CDR3 here is CASSLQGLREPQHF. The CDR3 DNA is TGTGCCAGTAGTCTACAGGGGCTGCGGGAGCCCCAGCATTTT.

The chain links TRBV19 to TRBJ1-1; 7 positions match TRBD1. The CDR3 is 15 residues long. The trim removed 6 bases at V and 11 bases at J, leaving 18 bases unmatched. Germline assignment: CDR1 LNHDA and CDR2 SQIVND (reference sequence). The CDR3 region is CASSPGPARGTKAFF. For the CDR3, the DNA is TGTGCCAGTAGCCCCGGCCCGGCCAGGGGGACGAAGGCTTTCTTT.

This clone showed up just a few times. The chain carries TRBV28 and TRBJ1-6; D unresolved. This CDR3 contains 13 residues. Germline V lookup: CDR1 MDHEN, CDR2 SYDVKM. V lost 8 bases, J lost 0 bases, and 5 bases lay in between. The CDR3 DNA follows: TGTGCCAGCTATAGCTCCTATAATTCACCCCTCCACTTT. The encoded protein is CASYSSYNSPLHF.

The J gene is TRBJ2-1, the V gene TRBV15; 13 positions match TRBD2. Germline CDR1 reads LNHNV; CDR2 reads YYDKDF (reference sequence). The J segment lost 7 bases and the V segment lost 1 base, leaving 7 bases of the junction unmatched. The CDR3 is 17 residues long. In DNA, the CDR3 is TGTGCCACCAGCAGAGTCCGCACTAGCGGGGGGGCGAATGAGCAGTTCTTC. Protein product: CATSRVRTSGGANEQFF.

The rearrangement uses TRBV12-3 or TRBV12-4 and TRBJ1-4; D uncertain. There are 11 residues in the CDR3. V lost 3 bases, J lost 8 bases, and 4 bases lay in between. CDR3 DNA: TGTGCCAGCAGTTTGCGAGAAAAACTGTTTTTT. Amino acids: CASSLREKLFF.

V gene TRBV30 combines with J gene TRBJ1-5; D possibly corresponds to TRBD1 (5 bases). Germline CDR1 is GTSNPN and CDR2 is SVGIG (reference sequence). CDR3 length: 13 amino acids. Trimming shortened V by 5 bases and J by 3 bases, and 11 bases separated the two germline ends. The CDR3 is CAWDGHPNQPQHF. In nucleotides, the CDR3 is TGTGCCTGGGACGGACACCCCAATCAGCCCCAGCATTTT.

The gene calls are TRBV9 and TRBJ2-1; 9 bases agree with TRBD1. The V and J ends lost 3 bases and 7 bases, in that order; junction bases with no gene match: 8. The CDR3 has 15 amino acids. Germline loops: CDR1 SGDLS, CDR2 YYNGEE. CDR3: CASSAGTGTYNEQFF. The CDR3, as DNA: TGTGCCAGCAGCGCCGGGACAGGGACATATAATGAGCAGTTCTTC.

The chain joins TRBV6-1 to TRBJ1-4; possible D gene TRBD1, 5 bases. Germline V gives CDR1 MNHNS, CDR2 SASEGT. V shed 3 bases and J shed 7 bases, with 9 bases lying between them. The CDR3 has 13 residues. The DNA for the CDR3 is TGTGCCAGCAGTGACCGGGGGGGTGAAAAACTGTTTTTT. It codes for CASSDRGGEKLFF.